This TCR beta chain was recorded in a study of response to subunit inactivated influenza vaccine. This clonotype has just a few counts. Its antigen remains unknown. MiXCR was run by TCRdb on the RT-PCR reads, yielding one entry per CDR3 protein. Found here are about 620,000 distinct CDR3 sequences, 12% of them singletons; the top ten hold approximately 10%. Trimming removed 9 bases from V and 1 base from J, with 13 bases in between. The CDR3 runs 13 residues. Germline V gives CDR1 MNHEY, CDR2 SMNVEV (reference sequence). Study-level results: The study's authors posited that every seasonal influenza vaccination enlists few new T cells.

The specimen was PBMCs from blood, collected on the day of vaccination. The rearrangement uses TRBV27 and TRBJ2-7, with a tentative D call TRBD2 (5 bases). The clonotype was recovered from a man aged 45-65 years who received an inactivated influenza vaccine. The CDR3 loop reads CASRRAVSYEQYF. In DNA form, the CDR3 reads TGTGCCAGTCGGCGGGCGGTATCCTACGAGCAGTACTTC.